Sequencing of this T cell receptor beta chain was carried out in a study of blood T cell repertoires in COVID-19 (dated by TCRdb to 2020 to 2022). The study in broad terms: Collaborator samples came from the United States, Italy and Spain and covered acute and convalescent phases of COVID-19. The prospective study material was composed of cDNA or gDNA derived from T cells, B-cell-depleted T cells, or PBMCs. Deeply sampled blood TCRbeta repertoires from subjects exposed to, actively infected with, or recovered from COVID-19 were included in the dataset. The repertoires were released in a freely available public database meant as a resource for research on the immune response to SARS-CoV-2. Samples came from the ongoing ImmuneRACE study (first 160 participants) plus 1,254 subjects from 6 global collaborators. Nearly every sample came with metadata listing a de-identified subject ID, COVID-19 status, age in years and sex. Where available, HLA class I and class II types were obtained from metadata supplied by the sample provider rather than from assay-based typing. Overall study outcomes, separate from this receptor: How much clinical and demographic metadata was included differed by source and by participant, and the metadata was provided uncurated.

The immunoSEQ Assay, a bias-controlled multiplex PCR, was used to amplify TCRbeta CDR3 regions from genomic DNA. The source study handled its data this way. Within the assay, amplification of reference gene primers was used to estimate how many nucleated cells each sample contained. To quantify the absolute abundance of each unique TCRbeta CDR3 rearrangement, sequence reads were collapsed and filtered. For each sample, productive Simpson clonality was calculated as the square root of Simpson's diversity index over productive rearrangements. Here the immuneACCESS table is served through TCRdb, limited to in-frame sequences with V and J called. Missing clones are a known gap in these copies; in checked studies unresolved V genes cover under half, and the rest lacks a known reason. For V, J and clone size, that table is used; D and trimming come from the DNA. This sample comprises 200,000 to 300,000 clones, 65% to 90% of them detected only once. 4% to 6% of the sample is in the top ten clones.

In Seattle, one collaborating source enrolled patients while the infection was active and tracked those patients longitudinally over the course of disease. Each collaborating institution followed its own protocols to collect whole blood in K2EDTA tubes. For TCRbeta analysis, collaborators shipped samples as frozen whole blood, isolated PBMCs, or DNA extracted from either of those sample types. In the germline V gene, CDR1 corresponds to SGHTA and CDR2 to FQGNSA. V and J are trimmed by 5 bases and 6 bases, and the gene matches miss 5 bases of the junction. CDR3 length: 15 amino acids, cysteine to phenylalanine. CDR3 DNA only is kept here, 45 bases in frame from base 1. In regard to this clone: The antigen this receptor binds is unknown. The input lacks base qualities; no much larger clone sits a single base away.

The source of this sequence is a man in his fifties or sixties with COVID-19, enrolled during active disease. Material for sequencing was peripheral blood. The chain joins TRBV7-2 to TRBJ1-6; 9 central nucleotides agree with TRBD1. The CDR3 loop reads CASSLDRGGNSPLHF. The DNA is TGTGCCAGCAGCCTGGACAGGGGAGGTAATTCACCCCTCCACTTT.